The 9 T cell receptor beta chains listed next were all sequenced from one sample in a study of blood T cell repertoires in COVID-19. The table came from immunoSEQ multiplex PCR; TCRdb's copy has only in-frame clones and leaves some out. The sample carries more than 300,000 clones, around 87% recorded once. Sequencing was performed on peripheral blood. All receptors derive from a woman in her twenties or thirties with COVID-19, enrolled during active disease.

The V gene is TRBV24-1, the J gene TRBJ2-2; 8 bases map to TRBD1. The CDR3 is 17 residues long. Germline CDR1 is KGHDR and CDR2 is SFDVKD. The V gene end was trimmed by 4 bases and the J gene end by 4 bases; junction bases not matched to a gene: 10. CDR3 DNA sequence: TGTGCCACCAGTGACGCGCCGGGACAGGTTGGCACCGGGGAGCTGTTTTTT. Its protein is CATSDAPGQVGTGELFF.

The chain is built from TRBV5-1 and TRBJ2-3; 8 nucleotides agree with TRBD1. With V trimmed by 1 base and J by 3 bases, 4 bases remained unmatched. The CDR3 consists of 15 residues. The germline V gene has CDR1 SGHRS and CDR2 YFSETQ. The CDR3 DNA is TGCGCCAGCAGCTTGCAGAGACAGGGGACAGATACGCAGTATTTT. This sequence encodes CASSLQRQGTDTQYF.

The rearrangement uses TRBV6-2 or TRBV6-3 and TRBJ2-7, with 7 bases fitting TRBD2. The CDR3 is 17 amino acids. Germline-derived CDR1 and CDR2 are MNHEY and SVGEGT. V gave up 2 bases and J gave up 0 bases; unmatched junction bases: 10. CDR3 sequence reads: CASSYDPAGVGSYEQYF. CDR3 coding DNA: TGTGCCAGCAGTTACGATCCTGCGGGAGTGGGCTCCTACGAGCAGTACTTC.

This clone was observed a single time. The chain employs TRBV27 and TRBJ2-3, with 10 bases identical to TRBD2. The CDR3 is 15 amino acids. Germline V lookup: CDR1 MNHEY, CDR2 SMNVEV (reference sequence). V lost 7 bases to trimming and J lost 2 bases; unmatched junction nucleotides: 6. The CDR3, as DNA: TGTGCCAGCAACCCCGGACTAGCGGACACAGATACGCAGTATTTT. Protein sequence: CASNPGLADTDTQYF.

The V and J genes are TRBV7-9 and TRBJ1-2, with 7 nucleotides matching TRBD1. J gave up 3 bases and V 4 bases, and 11 bases lay outside the gene matches. The CDR3 length is 16 residues. The germline CDR1 and CDR2 sequences are SEHNR and FQNEAQ (reference sequence). In DNA, the CDR3 is TGTGCCAGCAGCTCACACCGGGACAGAAGAGACTATGGCTACACCTTC. It translates to CASSSHRDRRDYGYTF.

On this clone itself: Other DNA sequences within the sample encode an identical CDR3. This chain connects TRBV3-1 (or the pseudogene TRBV3-2) to TRBJ1-2; 9 positions match TRBD1. The CDR3 totals 15 residues. Trimming removed 1 base from V and 0 bases from J; junction bases left unmatched: 0. Germline V gene sequence: CDR1 LGHDT, CDR2 YNNKEL (reference sequence). For the CDR3, the DNA is TGTGCCAGCAGCCAAGGGACAGGGGCTAACTATGGCTACACCTTC. This translates into CASSQGTGANYGYTF.

This clone has only a few counts. The rearrangement joins TRBV4-1 to TRBJ1-5, with D possibly being TRBD1 (5 bases). Trimming took 0 bases from V and 0 from J, leaving 12 bases between them. Germline V CDR1 and CDR2: MGHRA, YSYEKL. The CDR3 consists of 17 residues. The DNA of the CDR3 is TGCGCCAGCAGCCAAGAGGGATCGGGGGATAGCAATCAGCCCCAGCATTTT. The encoded protein is CASSQEGSGDSNQPQHF.

About this clone itself: A read error may account for a junction end that differs from germline. This chain uses TRBV7-8 with TRBJ2-1, with 9 bases that match TRBD2. CDR1 and CDR2 (germline): SGHVS, FQNEAQ. The CDR3 is 15 residues long. The DNA for the CDR3 is TGTGCCAGCAGTTTAGCGGGAGTTGACTACAATGAGCAGTTCTTC. The encoded protein is CASSLAGVDYNEQFF.

The chain recombines TRBV7-2 with TRBJ2-7; D possibly corresponds to TRBD1 (6 bases). The V gene lost 5 bases and the J gene lost 0 bases, with 11 bases spanning the gap. CDR1 is SGHTA and CDR2 is FQGNSA in the germline V gene. The CDR3 loop spans 14 amino acids. CDR3 protein: CASSLDSHSYEQYF. CDR3 in DNA: TGTGCCAGCAGCCTGGACAGTCACTCCTACGAGCAGTACTTC.